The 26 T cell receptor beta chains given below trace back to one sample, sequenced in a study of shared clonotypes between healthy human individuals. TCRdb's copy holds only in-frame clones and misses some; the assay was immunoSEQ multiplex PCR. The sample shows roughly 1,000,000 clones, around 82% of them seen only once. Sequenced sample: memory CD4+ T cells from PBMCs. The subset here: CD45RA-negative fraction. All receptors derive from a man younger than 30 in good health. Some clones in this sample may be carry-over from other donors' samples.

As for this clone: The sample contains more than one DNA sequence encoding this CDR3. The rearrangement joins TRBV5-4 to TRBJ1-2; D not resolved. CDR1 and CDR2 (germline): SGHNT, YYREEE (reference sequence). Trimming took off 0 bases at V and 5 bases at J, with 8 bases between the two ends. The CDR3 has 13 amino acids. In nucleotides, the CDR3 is TGTGCCAGCAGCTTGGAGGGTGGGTATGGCTACACCTTC. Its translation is CASSLEGGYGYTF.

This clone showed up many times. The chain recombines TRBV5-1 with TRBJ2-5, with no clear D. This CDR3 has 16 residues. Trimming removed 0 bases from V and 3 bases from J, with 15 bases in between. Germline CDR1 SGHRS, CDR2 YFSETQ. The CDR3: CASSLGPWGEEETQYF. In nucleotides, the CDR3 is TGCGCCAGCAGCTTGGGTCCGTGGGGTGAAGAAGAGACCCAGTACTTC.

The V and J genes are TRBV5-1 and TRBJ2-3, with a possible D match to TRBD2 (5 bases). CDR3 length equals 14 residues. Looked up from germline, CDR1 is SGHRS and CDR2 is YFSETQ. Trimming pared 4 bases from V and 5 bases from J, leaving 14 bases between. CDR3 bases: TGCGCCAGCAGCGTCCGGGAAGGAGGAGATACGCAGTATTTT. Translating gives CASSVREGGDTQYF.

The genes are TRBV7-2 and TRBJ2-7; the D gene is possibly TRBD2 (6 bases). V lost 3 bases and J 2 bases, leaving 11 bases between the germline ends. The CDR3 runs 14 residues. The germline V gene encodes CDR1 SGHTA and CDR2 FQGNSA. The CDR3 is CASSLRGGAYEQYF. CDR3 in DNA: TGTGCCAGCAGCTTGAGAGGCGGGGCCTACGAGCAGTACTTC.

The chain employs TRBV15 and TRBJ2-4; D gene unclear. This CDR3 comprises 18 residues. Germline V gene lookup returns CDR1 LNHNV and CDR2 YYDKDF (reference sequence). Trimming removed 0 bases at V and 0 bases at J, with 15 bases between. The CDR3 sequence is CATSREKYSVLAKNIQYF. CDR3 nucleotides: TGTGCCACCAGCAGAGAGAAATACAGTGTCCTAGCCAAAAACATTCAGTACTTC.

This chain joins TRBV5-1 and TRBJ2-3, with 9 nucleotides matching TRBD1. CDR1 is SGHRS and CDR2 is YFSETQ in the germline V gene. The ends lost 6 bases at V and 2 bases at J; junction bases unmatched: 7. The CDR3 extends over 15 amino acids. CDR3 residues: CASTATGGVTDTQYF. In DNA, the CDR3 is TGCGCCAGCACCGCCACAGGGGGCGTCACAGATACGCAGTATTTT.

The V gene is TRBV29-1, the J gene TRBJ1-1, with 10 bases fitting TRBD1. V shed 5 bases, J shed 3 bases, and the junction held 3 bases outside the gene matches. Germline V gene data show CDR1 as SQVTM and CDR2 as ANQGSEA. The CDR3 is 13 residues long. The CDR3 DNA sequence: TGCAGCGTTAAGGACAGGGGGTACACTGAAGCTTTCTTT. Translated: CSVKDRGYTEAFF.

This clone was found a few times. In DNA, the CDR3 is TGTGCCTGGAAGAGGACAGGGCGAAACACCATATATTTT. It is translated as CAWKRTGRNTIYF. This chain joins TRBV30 and TRBJ1-3, with TRBD1 matching over 8 bases. The V and J ends lost 4 bases and 5 bases, in that order; junction bases with no gene match: 4. The CDR3 length is 13 residues. Germline CDR1 GTSNPN, CDR2 SVGIG (reference sequence).

CDR3 region: CASKFDRAQETQYF. CDR3 nucleotides: TGTGCCAGCAAGTTCGACAGGGCCCAAGAGACCCAGTACTTC. The chain recombines TRBV2 with TRBJ2-5, with 7 bases that match TRBD1. Germline-derived CDR1 and CDR2 are SNHLY and FYNNEI. V shed 7 bases and J 1 base; nucleotides not matched to a gene: 6. The CDR3 sequence is 14 residues long.

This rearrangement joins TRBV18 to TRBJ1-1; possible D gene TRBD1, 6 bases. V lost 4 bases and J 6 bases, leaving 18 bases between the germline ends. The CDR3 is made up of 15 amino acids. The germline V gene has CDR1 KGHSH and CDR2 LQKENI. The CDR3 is CASSRTGLGEAEAFF. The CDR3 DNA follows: TGTGCCAGCTCACGAACAGGGTTAGGCGAGGCTGAAGCTTTCTTT.

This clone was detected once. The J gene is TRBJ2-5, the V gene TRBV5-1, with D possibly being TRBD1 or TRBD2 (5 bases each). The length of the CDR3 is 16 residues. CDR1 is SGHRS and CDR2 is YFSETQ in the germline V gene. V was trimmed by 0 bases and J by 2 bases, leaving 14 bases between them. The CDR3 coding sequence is TGCGCCAGCAGCTTGGGTGGGGCCGGGATTCAAGAGACCCAGTACTTC. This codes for CASSLGGAGIQETQYF.

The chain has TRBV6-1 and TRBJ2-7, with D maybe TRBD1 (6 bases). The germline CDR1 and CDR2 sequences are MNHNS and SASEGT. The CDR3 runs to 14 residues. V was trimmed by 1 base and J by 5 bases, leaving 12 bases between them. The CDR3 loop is CASSEVGAGDEQYF. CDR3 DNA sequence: TGTGCCAGCAGTGAAGTGGGGGCAGGGGACGAGCAGTACTTC.

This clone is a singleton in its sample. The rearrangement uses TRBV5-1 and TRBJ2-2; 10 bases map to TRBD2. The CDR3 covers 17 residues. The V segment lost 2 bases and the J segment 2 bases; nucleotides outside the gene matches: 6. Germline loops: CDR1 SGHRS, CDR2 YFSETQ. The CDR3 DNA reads TGCGCCAGCAGCTTTCTAGCGGGAGTGGCTAACACCGGGGAGCTGTTTTTT. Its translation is CASSFLAGVANTGELFF.

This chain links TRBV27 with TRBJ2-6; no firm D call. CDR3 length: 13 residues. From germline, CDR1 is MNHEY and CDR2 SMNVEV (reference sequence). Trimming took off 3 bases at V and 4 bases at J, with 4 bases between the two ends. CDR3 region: CASSFTGANVLTF. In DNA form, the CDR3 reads TGTGCCAGCAGTTTTACCGGGGCCAACGTCCTGACTTTC.

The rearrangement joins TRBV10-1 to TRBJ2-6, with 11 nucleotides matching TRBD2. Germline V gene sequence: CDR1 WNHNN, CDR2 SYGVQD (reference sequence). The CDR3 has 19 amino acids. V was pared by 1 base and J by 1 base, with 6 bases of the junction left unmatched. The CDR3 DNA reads TGCGCCAGCAGTGAGTTTCTAGCGGGAGGTTCTTCTGGGGCCAACGTCCTGACTTTC. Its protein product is CASSEFLAGGSSGANVLTF.

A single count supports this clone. CDR3 in DNA: TGTGCCAGCAGTCACACAGGGGAAGATACGCAGTATTTT. This sequence encodes CASSHTGEDTQYF. The chain couples TRBV27 to TRBJ2-3, with TRBD1 identical over 7 bases. The CDR3 sequence is 13 residues long. V shed 5 bases and J 5 bases; nucleotides not matched to a gene: 4. Germline CDR1 MNHEY, CDR2 SMNVEV (reference sequence).

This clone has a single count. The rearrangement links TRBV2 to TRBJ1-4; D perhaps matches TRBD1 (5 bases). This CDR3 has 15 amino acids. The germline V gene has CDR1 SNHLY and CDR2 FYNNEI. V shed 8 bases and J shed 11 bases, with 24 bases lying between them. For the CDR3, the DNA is TGTGCCAGCGGGAACAGGTTGGGGGGAACGGGGAAACTGTTTTTT. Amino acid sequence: CASGNRLGGTGKLFF.

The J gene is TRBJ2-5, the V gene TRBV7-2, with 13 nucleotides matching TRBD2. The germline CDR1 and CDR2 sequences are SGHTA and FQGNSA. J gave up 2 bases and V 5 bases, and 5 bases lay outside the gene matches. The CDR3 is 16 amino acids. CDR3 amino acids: CASSRGGLAGQETQYF. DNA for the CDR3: TGTGCCAGCAGCCGCGGGGGACTAGCGGGGCAAGAGACCCAGTACTTC.

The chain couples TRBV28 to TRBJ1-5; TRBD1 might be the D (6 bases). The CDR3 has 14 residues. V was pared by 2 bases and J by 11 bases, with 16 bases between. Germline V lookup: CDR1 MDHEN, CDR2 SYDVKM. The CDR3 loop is CASSLPGAGGAQHF. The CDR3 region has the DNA TGTGCCAGCAGTTTACCAGGGGCGGGGGGAGCCCAGCATTTT. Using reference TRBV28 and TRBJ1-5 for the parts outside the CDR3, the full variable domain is DVKVTQSSRYLVKRTGEKVFLECVQDMDHENMFWYRQDPGLGLRLIYFSYDVKMKEKGDIPEGYSVSREKKERFSLILESASTNQTSMYLCASSLPGAGGAQHFGDGTRLSIL.

CDR3: CASLPSASSYNEQFF. As DNA, the CDR3 is TGTGCCAGCCTTCCGAGTGCGAGCTCCTACAATGAGCAGTTCTTC. The genes are TRBV7-2 and TRBJ2-1; D is ambiguous. Germline V gives CDR1 SGHTA, CDR2 FQGNSA. V dropped 8 bases and J dropped 0 bases, with 14 bases sitting between them. This CDR3 has 15 residues. Combining the CDR3 with reference TRBV7-2 and TRBJ2-1 gives the whole variable domain GAGVSQSPSNKVTEKGKDVELRCDPISGHTALYWYRQSLGQGLEFLIYFQGNSAPDKSGLPSDRFSAERTGGSVSTLTIQRTQQEDSAVYLCASLPSASSYNEQFFGPGTRLTVL.

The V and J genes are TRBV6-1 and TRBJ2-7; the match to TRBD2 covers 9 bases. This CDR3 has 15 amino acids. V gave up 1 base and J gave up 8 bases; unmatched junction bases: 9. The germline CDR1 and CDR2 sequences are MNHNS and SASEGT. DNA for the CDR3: TGTGCCAGCAGTGAAGTAGATAGCGGGAGTCAAAAGCAGTACTTC. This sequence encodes CASSEVDSGSQKQYF.

The chain's CDR3 is CASSLMLAGSGEQFF. Here the CDR3 DNA reads TGTGCCAGCAGCTTAATGTTAGCGGGATCCGGTGAGCAGTTCTTC. The rearrangement joins TRBV7-2 to TRBJ2-1, with 8 bases aligning to TRBD2. The V segment lost 2 bases and the J segment 9 bases; nucleotides outside the gene matches: 9. CDR3 length: 15 residues. Germline loops: CDR1 SGHTA, CDR2 FQGNSA.

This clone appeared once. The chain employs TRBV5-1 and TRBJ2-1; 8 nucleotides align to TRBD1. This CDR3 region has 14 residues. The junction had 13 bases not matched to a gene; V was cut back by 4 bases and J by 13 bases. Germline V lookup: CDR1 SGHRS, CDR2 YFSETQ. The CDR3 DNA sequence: TGCGCCAGCAGCCGAACGACAGGGGAATCTGAACAGTTCTTC. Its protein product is CASSRTTGESEQFF.

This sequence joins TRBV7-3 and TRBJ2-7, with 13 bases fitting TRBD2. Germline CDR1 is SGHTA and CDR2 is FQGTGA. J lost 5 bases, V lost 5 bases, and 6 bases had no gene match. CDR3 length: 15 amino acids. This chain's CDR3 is CASSPHGLAGDEQYF. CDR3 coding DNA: TGTGCCAGCAGCCCCCACGGACTAGCGGGAGACGAGCAGTACTTC.

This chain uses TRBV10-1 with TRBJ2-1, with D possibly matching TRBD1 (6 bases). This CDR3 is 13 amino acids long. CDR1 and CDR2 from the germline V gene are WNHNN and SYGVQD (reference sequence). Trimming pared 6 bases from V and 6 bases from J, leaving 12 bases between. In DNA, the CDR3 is TGCGCCAGCAGGGGACACCTTTGCAATGAGCAGTTCTTC. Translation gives CASRGHLCNEQFF.

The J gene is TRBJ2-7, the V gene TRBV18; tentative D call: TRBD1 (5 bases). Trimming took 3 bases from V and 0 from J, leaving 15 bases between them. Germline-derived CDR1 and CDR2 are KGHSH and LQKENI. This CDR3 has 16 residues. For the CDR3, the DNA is TGTGCCAGCTCACCGATTGACAGCCTAGTCTCCTACGAGCAGTACTTC. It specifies CASSPIDSLVSYEQYF.